This entry is about one T cell receptor (beta chain). Its antigen remains unknown. The entry originates in a study of CXCR3-negative and CXCR3-positive naive CD8 T cells. Study-level background: With about 1.5 +/- 0.3 million reads per library, the TRB reads numbered about 135 million in total. The study's findings and limits: Naive cells used TRBV-TRBJ genes in much the same way whether CXCR3-negative or CXCR3-positive; memory cells did not. CXCR3-expressing naive cells carried TRB CDR3s more hydrophobic than those of CXCR3-negative naive cells. In both naive subsets diversity was comparably high, whereas memory CD8+ cells showed much lower diversity.

The study made its TRB cDNA libraries by 5' RACE, adding UMI labels. No DNA is given; TCRdb re-called the 5' RACE reads and lists each CDR3 protein once. The repertoire table contains approximately 59,000 distinct CDR3 sequences. This CDR3 has 13 amino acids. Looked up from germline, CDR1 is MNHEY and CDR2 is SVGAGI. Triplicate sorting captured hundreds of thousands of cells each from every CD8+ T cell subset. The gene calls are TRBV6-5 and TRBJ1-1; TCRdb reports TRBD1, a call that lacks DNA to check it against. Specimen: naive CXCR3+ CD8+ T cells from blood. Subset described: CD45RO-CCR7+CD27+CD95- naive CD8+ T cells expressing CXCR3 (TNR3+). This TCR was recovered from a human donor in good health. Some clones in this sample may be carry-over from other donors' samples. The CDR3 protein is CASSYRGGAEAFF.